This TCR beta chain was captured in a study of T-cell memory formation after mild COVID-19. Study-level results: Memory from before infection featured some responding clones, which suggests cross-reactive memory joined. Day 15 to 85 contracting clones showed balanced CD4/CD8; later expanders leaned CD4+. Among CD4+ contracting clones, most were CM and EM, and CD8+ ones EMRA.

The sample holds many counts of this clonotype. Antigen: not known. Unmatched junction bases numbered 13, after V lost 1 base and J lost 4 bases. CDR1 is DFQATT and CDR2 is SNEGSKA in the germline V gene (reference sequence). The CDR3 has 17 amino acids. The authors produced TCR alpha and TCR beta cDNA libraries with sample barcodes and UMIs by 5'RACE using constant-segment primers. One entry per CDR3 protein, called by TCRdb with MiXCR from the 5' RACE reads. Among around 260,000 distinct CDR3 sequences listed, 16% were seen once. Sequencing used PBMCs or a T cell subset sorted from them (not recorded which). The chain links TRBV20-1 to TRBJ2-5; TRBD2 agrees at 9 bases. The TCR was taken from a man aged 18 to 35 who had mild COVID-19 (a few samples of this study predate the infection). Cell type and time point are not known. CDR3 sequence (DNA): TGCAGTGCTAGAGCCTCTCTCCTAGCGGGGAAAATAGAGACCCAGTACTTC. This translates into CSARASLLAGKIETQYF.